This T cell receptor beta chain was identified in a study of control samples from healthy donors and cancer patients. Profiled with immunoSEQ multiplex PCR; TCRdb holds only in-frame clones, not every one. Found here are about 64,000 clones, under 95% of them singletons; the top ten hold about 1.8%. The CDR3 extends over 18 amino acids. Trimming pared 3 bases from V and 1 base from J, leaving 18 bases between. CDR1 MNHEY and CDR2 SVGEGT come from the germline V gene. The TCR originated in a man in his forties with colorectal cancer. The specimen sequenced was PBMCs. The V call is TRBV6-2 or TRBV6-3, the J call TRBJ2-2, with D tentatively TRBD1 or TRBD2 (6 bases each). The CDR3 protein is CASSYVEGGRRNTGELFF. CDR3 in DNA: TGTGCCAGCAGTTATGTTGAAGGGGGGAGGCGGAACACCGGGGAGCTGTTTTTT.